The T cell receptor beta chain under discussion was sequenced for a study of breast tumors, draining lymph nodes, adjacent tissues. The CDR3 is made up of 15 amino acids. Germline CDR1 is LNHDA and CDR2 is SQIVND (reference sequence). V gave up 5 bases and J gave up 4 bases; unmatched junction bases: 10. This clonotype was seen ten or more times. Breast cancer patients provided tissue from their axillary draining lymph nodes. TCRdb reprocessed the multiplex PCR reads via MiXCR and lists one record per CDR3 protein. The data contain under 250,000 distinct CDR3 sequences, approximately 29% of them singletons.

The genes are TRBV19 and TRBJ1-2; TRBD1 matches at 7 bases. The TCR was taken from a female donor with breast cancer. Some clones in this sample may be carry-over from other donors' samples. Sequencing was performed on axillary lymph node tissue. For the CDR3, the DNA is TGTGCCAGTAGTGGACAGGCCCCTGGGAGCTATGGCTACACCTTC. Translating it yields CASSGQAPGSYGYTF.